This T cell receptor beta chain came from a study of shared clonotypes between healthy human individuals. Study details: Serving as donors were a couple of women and three men, whose ages spanned 18 to 49.

The CD8 memory sample joined CD45RO+ cells and CCR7-negative CD45RA+ cells. Profiled with immunoSEQ multiplex PCR; TCRdb holds only in-frame clones, not every one. This sample has 95,000 to 120,000 clones; 68% occur once, and the top ten carry over 20%. The length of the CDR3 is 17 residues. Trimming took 3 bases from V and 4 from J; bases not matched to a gene: 13. Germline V gene lookup returns CDR1 SGDLS and CDR2 YYNGEE. The sequence was obtained from a young woman in good health. The sample was memory CD8+ T cells sorted from blood. Subset meaning: CD45RO+ cells pooled with CCR7-negative TemRA cells. V is TRBV9 and J is TRBJ1-2, with 9 bases aligning to TRBD1. CDR3 coding DNA: TGTGCCAGCAGCGCCGGACAGGGGCGACCCTCGGGCTATGGCTACACCTTC. This gives the protein CASSAGQGRPSGYGYTF.